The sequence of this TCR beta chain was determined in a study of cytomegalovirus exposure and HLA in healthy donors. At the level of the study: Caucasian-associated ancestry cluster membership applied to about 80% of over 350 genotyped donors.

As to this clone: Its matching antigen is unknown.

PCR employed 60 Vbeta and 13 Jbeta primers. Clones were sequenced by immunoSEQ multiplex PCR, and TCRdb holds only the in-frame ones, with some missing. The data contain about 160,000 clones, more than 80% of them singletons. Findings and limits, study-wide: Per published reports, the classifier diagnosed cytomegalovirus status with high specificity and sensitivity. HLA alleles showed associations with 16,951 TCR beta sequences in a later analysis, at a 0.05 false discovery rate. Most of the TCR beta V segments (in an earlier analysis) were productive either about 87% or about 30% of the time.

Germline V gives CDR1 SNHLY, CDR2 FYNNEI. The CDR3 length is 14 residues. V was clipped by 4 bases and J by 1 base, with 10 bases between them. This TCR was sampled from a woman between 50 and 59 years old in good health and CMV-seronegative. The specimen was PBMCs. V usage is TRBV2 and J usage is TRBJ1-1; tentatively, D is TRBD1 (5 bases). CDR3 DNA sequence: TGTGCCAGCAGTGTGGCAGGGAAGAACACTGAAGCTTTCTTT. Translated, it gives CASSVAGKNTEAFF.